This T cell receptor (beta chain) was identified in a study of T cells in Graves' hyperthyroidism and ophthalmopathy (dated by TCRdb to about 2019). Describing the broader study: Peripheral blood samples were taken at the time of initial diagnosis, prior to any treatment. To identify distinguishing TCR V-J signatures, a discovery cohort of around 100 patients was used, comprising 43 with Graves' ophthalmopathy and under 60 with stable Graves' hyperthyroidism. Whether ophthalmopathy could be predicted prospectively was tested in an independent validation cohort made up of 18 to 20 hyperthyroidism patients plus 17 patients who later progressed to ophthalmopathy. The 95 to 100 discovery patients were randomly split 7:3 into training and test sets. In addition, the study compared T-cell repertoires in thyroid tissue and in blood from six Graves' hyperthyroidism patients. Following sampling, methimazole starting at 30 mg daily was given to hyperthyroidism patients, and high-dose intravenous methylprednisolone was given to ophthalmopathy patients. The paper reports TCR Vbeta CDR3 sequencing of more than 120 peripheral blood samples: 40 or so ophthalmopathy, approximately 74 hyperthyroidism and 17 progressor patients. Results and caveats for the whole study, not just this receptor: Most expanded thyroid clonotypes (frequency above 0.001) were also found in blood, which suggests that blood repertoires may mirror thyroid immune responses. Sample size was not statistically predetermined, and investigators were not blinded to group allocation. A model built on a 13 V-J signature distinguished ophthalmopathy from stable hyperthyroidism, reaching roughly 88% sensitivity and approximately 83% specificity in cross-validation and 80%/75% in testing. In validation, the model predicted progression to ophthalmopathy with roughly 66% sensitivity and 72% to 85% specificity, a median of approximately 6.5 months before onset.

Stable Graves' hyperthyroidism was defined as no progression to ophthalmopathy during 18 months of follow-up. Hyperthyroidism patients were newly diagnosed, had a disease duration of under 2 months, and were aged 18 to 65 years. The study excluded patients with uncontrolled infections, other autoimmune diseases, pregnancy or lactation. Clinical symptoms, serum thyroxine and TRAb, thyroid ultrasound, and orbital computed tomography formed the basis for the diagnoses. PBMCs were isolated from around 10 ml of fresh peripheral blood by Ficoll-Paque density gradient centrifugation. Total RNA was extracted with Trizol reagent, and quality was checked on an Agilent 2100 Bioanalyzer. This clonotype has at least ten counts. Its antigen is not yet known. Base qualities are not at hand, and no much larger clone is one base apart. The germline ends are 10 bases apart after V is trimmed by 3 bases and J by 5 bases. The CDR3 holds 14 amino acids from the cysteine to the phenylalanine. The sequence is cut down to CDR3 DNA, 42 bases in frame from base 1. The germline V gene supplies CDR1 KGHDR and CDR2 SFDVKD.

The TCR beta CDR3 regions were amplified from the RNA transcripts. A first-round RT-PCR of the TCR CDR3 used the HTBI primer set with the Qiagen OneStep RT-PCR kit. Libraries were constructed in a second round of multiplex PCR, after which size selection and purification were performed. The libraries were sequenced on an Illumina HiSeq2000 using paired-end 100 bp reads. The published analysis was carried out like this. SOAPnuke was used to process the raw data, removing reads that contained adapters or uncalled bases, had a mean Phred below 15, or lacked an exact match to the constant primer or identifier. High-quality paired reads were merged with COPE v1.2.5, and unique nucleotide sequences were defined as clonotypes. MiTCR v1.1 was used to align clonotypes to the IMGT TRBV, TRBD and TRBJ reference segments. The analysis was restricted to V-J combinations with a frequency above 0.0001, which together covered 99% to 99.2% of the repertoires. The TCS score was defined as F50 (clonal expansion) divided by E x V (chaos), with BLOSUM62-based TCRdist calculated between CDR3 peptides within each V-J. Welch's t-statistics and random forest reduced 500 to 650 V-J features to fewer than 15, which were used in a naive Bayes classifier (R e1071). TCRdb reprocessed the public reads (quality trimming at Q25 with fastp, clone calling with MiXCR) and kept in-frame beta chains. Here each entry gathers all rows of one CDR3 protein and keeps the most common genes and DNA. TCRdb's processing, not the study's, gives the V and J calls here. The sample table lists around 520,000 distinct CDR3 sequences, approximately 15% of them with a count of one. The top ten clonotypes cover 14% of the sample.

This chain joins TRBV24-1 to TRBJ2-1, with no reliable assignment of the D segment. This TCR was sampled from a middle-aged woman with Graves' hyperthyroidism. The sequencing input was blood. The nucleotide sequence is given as TGTGCCACCAGTGATAAGGGAATCCACAATGAGCAGTTCTTC. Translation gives CATSDKGIHNEQFF.